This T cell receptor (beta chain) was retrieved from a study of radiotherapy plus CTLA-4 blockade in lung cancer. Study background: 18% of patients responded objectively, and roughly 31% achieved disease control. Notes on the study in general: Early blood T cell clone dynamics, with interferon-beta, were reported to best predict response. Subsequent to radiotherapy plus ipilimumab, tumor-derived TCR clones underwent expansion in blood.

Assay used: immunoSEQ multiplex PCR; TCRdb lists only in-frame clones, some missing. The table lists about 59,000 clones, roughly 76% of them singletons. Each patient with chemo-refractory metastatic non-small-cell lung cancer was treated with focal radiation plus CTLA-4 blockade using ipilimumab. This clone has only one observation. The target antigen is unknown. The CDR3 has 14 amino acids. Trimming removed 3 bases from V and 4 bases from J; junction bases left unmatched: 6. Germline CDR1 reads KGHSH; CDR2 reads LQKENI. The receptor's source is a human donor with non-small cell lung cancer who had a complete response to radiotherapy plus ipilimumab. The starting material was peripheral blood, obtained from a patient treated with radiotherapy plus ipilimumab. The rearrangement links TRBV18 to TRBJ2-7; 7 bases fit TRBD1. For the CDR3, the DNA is TGTGCCAGCTCACCCGAACAGGGGAATTACGAGCAGTACTTC. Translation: CASSPEQGNYEQYF.